These 30 T cell receptor beta chains originate from one sample sequenced in a study of tumor-infiltrating lymphocytes in primary liver carcinoma. A primer matching the constant region was used to make TCR beta cDNA from 450 to 550 ng of total RNA. Three rounds of nested multiplex PCR with slightly modified ARM-PCR produced TCR beta libraries. With TRBV1-TRBV30 forward primers and a C-beta reverse primer, the first two PCR rounds were run for around 10 cycles each. TCRdb re-derived calls from the multiplex PCR reads in MiXCR, one entry per CDR3 protein. The sample carries about 120,000 distinct CDR3 sequences, around 70% recorded once. The source material, about 17-31 mg of unsorted bulk tissue, was used to co-extract RNA and DNA. Sequencing was performed on tumor-adjacent normal liver tissue. Receptors originate from a woman aged 55 to 70 with primary liver carcinoma and hepatitis B virus infection.

Only a few counts were recorded for this clonotype. This may come from a read error, since a much larger clone is one base off. The rearrangement joins TRBV11-1 to TRBJ2-4; D gene uncertain. The CDR3 spans 15 residues. Germline CDR1 and CDR2: SGHAT and FQDESV (reference sequence). The DNA for the CDR3 is TGTGCCGGCAGCTTAACCACGGGTCAAAAAAACATTCAGTACTTC. The encoded protein is CAGSLTTGQKNIQYF.

Note on this clonotype: In this CDR3 the conserved last residue, phenylalanine or tryptophan, is missing, so a read error is likely. The gene calls are TRBV28 and TRBJ1-2; 10 positions match TRBD1. CDR1 and CDR2 from the germline V gene are MDHEN and SYDVKM. The CDR3 contains 17 residues. CDR3 in amino acids: CASSPDSGTGDQYGYTL. For the CDR3, the DNA is TGCGCCAGCAGTCCCGACTCCGGGACAGGGGATCAGTATGGCTACACCCTC.

Comment on this clonotype: The junction does not match germline at one end; this may be a read error. The chain links TRBV4-1 to TRBJ2-7, with D uncertain. The CDR3 has 16 amino acids. The germline CDR1 and CDR2 sequences are MGHRA and YSYEKL. CDR3 sequence reads: CAGSQHVYGDTYEQYF. In DNA, the CDR3 is TGCGCCGGCAGCCAACACGTGTACGGAGATACCTACGAGCAGTACTTC.

In the case of this clonotype: Its ends do not fully match the called genes, so a read error is possible. The chain joins TRBV28 to TRBJ1-1; maybe TRBD1 (5 bases). Germline lookup yields CDR1 MDHEN and CDR2 SYDVKM. The CDR3 contains 13 residues. The CDR3 coding sequence is TGTGCCACCTTGACAGTCATGGACACTGATGCTTTCTTT. It specifies CATLTVMDTDAFF.

A single count supports this clonotype. Relative to the germline gene, one junction end is altered; a read error may explain this. The gene calls are TRBV5-4 and TRBJ1-1; D perhaps matches TRBD1 (6 bases). The V gene's germline CDR1 is SGHNT and CDR2 YYREEE (reference sequence). CDR3 length equals 15 residues. CDR3 nucleotide sequence: TGTGCCAGCAGCTTGTATCAGAGGGGGAACACTGAAGCTTTCTTC. This gives the protein CASSLYQRGNTEAFF.

About this clonotype: The junction shows a germline mismatch at one end, possibly a read error. This chain joins TRBV5-8 and TRBJ2-2; D possibly corresponds to TRBD1 (6 bases). Looked up from germline, CDR1 is SGHTS and CDR2 is YDEGEE. This CDR3 has 16 residues. CDR3 residues: CVSRPSWGQDTGELFF. The DNA for the CDR3 is TGTGTCAGCAGGCCGAGTTGGGGGCAGGACACCGGGGAGCTGTTTTTT.

Only a few counts were recorded for this clonotype. A junction end diverges from the germline sequence, so it may reflect a read error. The gene calls are TRBV12-3 or TRBV12-4 and TRBJ2-1, with D unclear. The CDR3 is 12 residues long. The CDR3 DNA reads TGTGCCAGCAATCCCCCCTACAATGAACAGTTCTTC. Residues: CASNPPYNEQFF.

About this clonotype: One end of the junction fails to match germline, which may point to a read error. The chain joins TRBV11-2 to TRBJ1-4; D is perhaps TRBD1 (5 bases). This CDR3 comprises 14 residues. Germline V lookup: CDR1 SGHAT, CDR2 FQNNGV. CDR3 sequence: CANSLDMGPEKLFF. The DNA of the CDR3 is TGTGCCAACAGCCTAGACATGGGGCCTGAAAAACTGTTTTTT.

The gene calls are TRBV20-1 and TRBJ2-1; 7 nucleotides align to TRBD2. With V trimmed by 3 bases and J by 15 bases, 17 bases remained unmatched. The CDR3 runs 14 residues. The V gene's germline CDR1 is DFQATT and CDR2 SNEGSKA (reference sequence). CDR3 bases: TGCAGTGCTAGGTCGGGGAGGGCCAGGAATGCGCTGTTCTTC. It yields the protein CSARSGRARNALFF.

CDR3 loop: CASIAGGPRAGELFF. The CDR3 nucleotides are TGTGCCAGCATCGCGGGAGGGCCGCGGGCCGGGGAGCTGTTTTTT. The genes are TRBV28 and TRBJ2-2; 9 bases fit TRBD2. This CDR3 has 15 residues. Trimming removed 7 bases from V and 6 bases from J; junction bases left unmatched: 9. The germline CDR1 and CDR2 sequences are MDHEN and SYDVKM.

A remark on this clonotype: One end of the junction fails to match germline, which may point to a read error. V and J are TRBV11-2 and TRBJ2-1; D perhaps matches TRBD2 (7 bases). Germline CDR1 reads SGHAT; CDR2 reads FQNNGV. This CDR3 has 17 amino acids. CDR3 residues: CASSPQRGGGSCNDQFF. As DNA, the CDR3 is TGTGCCAGCAGCCCCCAAAGAGGGGGGGGCTCCTGCAATGATCAGTTCTTC.

About this clonotype itself: A junction end diverges from the germline sequence, so it may reflect a read error. This chain joins TRBV11-1 and TRBJ2-6; D is tentatively TRBD1 or TRBD2 (6 bases each). The CDR3 length is 15 residues. CDR1 is SGHAT, CDR2 FQDESV, per germline (reference sequence). The CDR3 here is CARSPPGAGTNVLTF. The CDR3 DNA is TGTGCCAGGAGCCCCCCGGGGGCTGGGACCAACGTCCTGACTTTC. Full variable domain (missing parts from reference TRBV11-1 and TRBJ2-6): EAEVAQSPRYKITEKSQAVAFWCDPISGHATLYWYRQILGQGPELLVQFQDESVVDDSQLPKDRFSAERLKGVDSTLKIQPAELGDSAMYLCARSPPGAGTNVLTFGAGSRLTVL.

A note on this clonotype: Mismatch with germline at one junction end may stem from a read error. The V call is TRBV6-5, the J call TRBJ1-4; perhaps TRBD1 as D (6 bases). This CDR3 spans 14 amino acids. Germline CDR1 MNHEY, CDR2 SVGAGI. CDR3 DNA sequence: TGTGCCAGCAGGTCCCAGGGGACCAATGAAAAACTGATTTTT. Translating gives CASRSQGTNEKLIF.

This clonotype was recorded a few times. A much more abundant neighbour one base away suggests this may be a read error. The chain recombines TRBV7-8 with TRBJ2-3; D is ambiguous. The CDR3 runs 14 residues. Germline V gene sequence: CDR1 SGHVS, CDR2 FQNEAQ. Here the CDR3 DNA reads TGTGCCAGCAGCTCCCGGCCCCGCACAGATTCGCAGTATTTT. Protein sequence: CASSSRPRTDSQYF.

On this clonotype: A read error may explain this, as a much larger clone is one base away. The genes are TRBV10-3 and TRBJ2-1; a possible D gene is TRBD2 (6 bases). This CDR3 contains 15 residues. V gave up 3 bases and J gave up 8 bases, with 17 bases separating them. The germline CDR1 and CDR2 sequences are ENHRY and SYGVKD. CDR3 protein: CAISDQQRERYEQFF. DNA for the CDR3: TGTGCCATCAGTGACCAACAACGGGAGCGGTATGAGCAGTTCTTC.

Turning to this clonotype: At one end, the junction sequence differs from germline, possibly due to a read error. J is TRBJ2-5 and V is TRBV11-2, with D possibly matching TRBD2 (6 bases). The CDR3 loop spans 16 amino acids. Germline V gives CDR1 SGHAT, CDR2 FQNNGV. The CDR3 sequence is CASSLRRAEYQETQYF. In DNA, the CDR3 is TGTGCCAGCAGCTTAAGGAGGGCTGAGTACCAAGAGACCCAGTATTTC. Based on the CDR3 plus reference TRBV11-2 and TRBJ2-5, the full variable domain is EAGVAQSPRYKIIEKRQSVAFWCNPISGHATLYWYQQILGQGPKLLIQFQNNGVVDDSQLPKDRFSAERLKGVDSTLKIQPAKLEDSAVYLCASSLRRAEYQETQYFGPGTRLLVL.

About this clonotype itself: The junction departs from germline at one end; a sequencing error may be responsible. The chain carries TRBV7-3 and TRBJ2-1, with 7 bases matching TRBD2. Germline assignment: CDR1 SGHTA and CDR2 FQGTGA. This CDR3 is 15 amino acids long. CDR3 loop: CASGLTPTSRNEQFF. Here the CDR3 DNA reads TGTGCCAGCGGCTTAACGCCGACTAGCCGAAATGAGCAGTTCTTC.

About this clonotype itself: The junction departs from the called germline gene at one end, perhaps through a read error. The rearrangement uses TRBV5-6 and TRBJ1-1; no clear D. Germline CDR1 is SGHDT and CDR2 is YYEEEE. This CDR3 contains 15 residues. The CDR3 nucleotides are TGTGCCAGCAGCCCCGCCGGGTTGGGGAGCACTGAAGCTTCCTTT. This sequence encodes CASSPAGLGSTEASF.

As regards this clonotype: The junction does not match germline at one end; this may be a read error. This sequence joins TRBV6-2 or TRBV6-3 and TRBJ2-7, with 7 bases lining up with TRBD1. Germline V gene lookup returns CDR1 MNHEY and CDR2 SVGEGT. The CDR3 totals 15 residues. The CDR3 DNA sequence: TGTGCCAGCAGCCCTGTGGGACAGCAGCTCCACGAGAAGTACTTC. It is translated as CASSPVGQQLHEKYF.

This clonotype was found many times. V usage is TRBV6-5 and J usage is TRBJ2-3; 7 bases are a match to TRBD1. V shed 3 bases, J shed 3 bases, and the junction held 3 bases outside the gene matches. Per the germline V gene, CDR1 is MNHEY and CDR2 is SVGAGI. The CDR3 is made up of 14 amino acids. CDR3 protein: CASSYTGETDTQYF. The CDR3 DNA is TGTGCCAGCAGTTATACAGGGGAGACAGATACGCAGTATTTT.

As concerns this clonotype: At one end, the junction sequence differs from germline, possibly due to a read error. The chain carries TRBV12-3 or TRBV12-4 and TRBJ1-2; possible D gene TRBD1, 5 bases. The CDR3 totals 15 residues. CDR3: CAGSTQGRAVYGYTF. For the CDR3, the DNA is TGTGCCGGCAGTACCCAGGGCAGGGCTGTCTATGGCTACACCTTC.

For this clonotype: One end of the junction does not line up with germline, which may come from a read error. J is TRBJ2-1 and V is TRBV29-1; TRBD2 is a possible D gene (5 bases). Germline loops: CDR1 SQVTM, CDR2 ANQGSEA. The CDR3 contains 17 residues. The CDR3 reads CSVEGVDGESSYKEQFF. In nucleotides, the CDR3 is TGCAGCGTTGAAGGGGTCGACGGGGAGAGCTCCTACAAGGAGCAATTCTTC.

Only one count was recorded for this clonotype. Germline and junction disagree at one end, which may indicate a read error. The chain joins TRBV6-5 to TRBJ2-3; 10 bases are shared with TRBD2. Germline CDR1 is MNHEY and CDR2 is SVGAGI. This CDR3 comprises 15 residues. CDR3 sequence: CASSYGLAETDRQYF. DNA of the CDR3: TGTGCCAGTAGTTATGGACTAGCGGAAACAGATAGGCAATATTTT.

This clonotype was seen repeatedly, ten times or more. The chain joins TRBV6-1 to TRBJ2-7; the match to TRBD1 covers 7 bases. The CDR3 sequence is 16 residues long. From germline, CDR1 is MNHNS and CDR2 SASEGT. V shed 5 bases, J shed 0 bases, and the junction held 10 bases outside the gene matches. Here the CDR3 reads CASSTTGARGSYEQYF. The CDR3 nucleotides are TGTGCCAGCAGTACTACAGGGGCCCGCGGCTCCTACGAGCAGTACTTC.

Regarding this clonotype: A much larger clone sits a single nucleotide away, making a read error possible. The chain uses TRBV28 and TRBJ2-1; either TRBD1 or TRBD2 may supply D (7 bases each). Germline CDR1 reads MDHEN; CDR2 reads SYDVKM. This CDR3 is built from 15 residues. The CDR3 reads CASRARGGAYDEQFF. DNA of the CDR3: TGTGCCAGCAGGGCCAGGGGGGGTGCCTACGATGAGCAGTTCTTC.

Concerning this clonotype: The junction and the germline gene differ at one end; a read error may be behind it. J is TRBJ2-3 and V is TRBV6-1; D gene uncertain. CDR3 length equals 14 residues. The germline gives CDR1 MNHNS, CDR2 SASEGT. This CDR3 is CAGSLTGRTDTQYF. The CDR3 nucleotides read TGTGCCGGCAGCCTGACCGGGCGCACGGATACGCAGTATTTT.

On this clonotype itself: A read error may account for a junction end that differs from germline. CDR3 sequence: CASSSTVGGNTEAIF. CDR3 nucleotides: TGTGCCAGCAGCTCCACCGTGGGGGGCAACACTGAAGCTATCTTT. The chain carries TRBV7-8 and TRBJ1-1; a weak D match, TRBD1 (6 bases). CDR1 is SGHVS and CDR2 is FQNEAQ in the germline V gene. CDR3 length: 15 residues.

This clonotype was observed a few times. This rearrangement joins TRBV10-1 to TRBJ2-2; D is uncertain. Germline CDR1 and CDR2: WNHNN and SYGVQD (reference sequence). This CDR3 has 13 residues. V lost 5 bases and J lost 14, with 18 bases in between. The CDR3 here is CASSLWNTVELFF. The CDR3 DNA follows: TGCGCCAGCAGTCTCTGGAACACCGTGGAACTGTTTTTT.

This chain connects TRBV19 to TRBJ1-6; 9 bases line up with TRBD1. V dropped 6 bases and J dropped 7; count of bases not matched to a gene: 7. Germline V gives CDR1 LNHDA, CDR2 SQIVND (reference sequence). This CDR3 is built from 15 residues. Written as DNA, the CDR3 is TGTGCCAGTAGCCTCTTACAGGGGGCGAATTCACCCCTCCACTTT. Translating gives CASSLLQGANSPLHF.

Comments on this clonotype: One end of the junction does not line up with germline, which may come from a read error. CDR3 protein: CVSAEGSDTQYF. In nucleotides, the CDR3 is TGTGTCAGCGCGGAAGGTTCAGATACGCAGTATTTT. The chain recombines TRBV6-2 or TRBV6-3 with TRBJ2-3; D unclear. The CDR3 consists of 12 residues. Germline CDR1 reads MNHEY; CDR2 reads SVGEGT.